This record concerns one T cell receptor beta chain sequence. Its antigen is not identified. The data originate from a study of shared clonotypes between healthy human individuals. Whole-study findings and limits: Donor scarcity curtailed the genetic and exposure-history diversity represented herein. Naive subsets usually exceeded memory subsets in estimated richness.

Authors' data handling: ImmunoSEQ sequences covered only the junction and lacked quality scores; filtering therefore differed. The repertoire was sequenced with immunoSEQ multiplex PCR; TCRdb's copy has only in-frame clones and lacks some. The D gene and trimming were derived from the DNA, and the V and J assignments and clone size from that table. The sample contains 1.6 million or so clones, approximately 98.5% of which appear only once. All the donors were Caucasian adults who lived in Nashville, Tennessee. The CDR3 length is 13 residues. With 1 base removed from V and 6 bases from J, the gap between germline ends came to 8 bases. Germline assignment: CDR1 SGHTA and CDR2 FQGNSA.

This clonotype was obtained from a man younger than 45 in good health. The sequencing input was naive CD4+ T cells sorted from blood. Subset described: CD45RA+ positively selected. The chain uses TRBV7-2 and TRBJ2-3; the D is unclear. CDR3 sequence reads: CASSLESFDTQYF. The CDR3 coding sequence is TGTGCCAGCAGCTTAGAGTCTTTCGATACGCAGTATTTT.